Presented here are 8 T cell receptor beta chains from one specimen sequenced in a study of shared clonotypes between healthy human individuals. The data were produced by immunoSEQ multiplex PCR, yet TCRdb's version contains in-frame clones alone and is incomplete. This sample carries some 1,400,000 clones, roughly 95% of them seen once, and the ten largest clones take over 1%. The sequenced sample consisted of naive CD4+ T cells sorted from blood. Subset defined: CD45RA+ positively selected. The origin of the receptors is a man aged 25 to 45 in good health.

A note on this clone: Within the sample, other DNA sequences also encode this same CDR3. The J gene is TRBJ2-7, the V gene TRBV9; tentative D call: TRBD2 (5 bases). The germline CDR1 and CDR2 sequences are SGDLS and YYNGEE. The CDR3 covers 14 residues. V was pared by 0 bases and J by 0 bases, with 7 bases between. The CDR3 nucleotides are TGTGCCAGCAGCGTAGGTGGGAGCTCCTACGAGCAGTACTTC. As protein: CASSVGGSSYEQYF.

Remarks on this clone: The same CDR3 is also encoded by other DNA sequences in this sample. The J gene is TRBJ2-3, the V gene TRBV7-9; 10 bases align to TRBD2. V lost 3 bases and J lost 3; bases outside the gene matches: 6. CDR3 length: 16 amino acids. From germline, CDR1 is SEHNR and CDR2 FQNEAQ (reference sequence). In DNA, the CDR3 is TGTGCCAGCAGCTTGGGCCTAGCGGGAGCAACAGATACGCAGTATTTT. Encoded protein: CASSLGLAGATDTQYF.

This clone was counted a single time. This chain uses TRBV18 with TRBJ2-2; TRBD1 matches at 7 bases. Germline loops: CDR1 KGHSH, CDR2 LQKENI. V lost 2 bases to trimming and J lost 7 bases; unmatched junction nucleotides: 4. CDR3 length: 14 residues. This CDR3 is CASSPKGANGELFF. The DNA for the CDR3 is TGTGCCAGCTCACCAAAGGGGGCGAACGGGGAGCTGTTTTTT.

The chain carries TRBV11-3 and TRBJ2-2; D not certain. Trimming removed 6 bases at V and 1 base at J, with 12 bases between. Germline V lookup: CDR1 SGHNT, CDR2 YENEEA. There are 15 residues in the CDR3. In DNA form, the CDR3 reads TGTGCCAGCAGTCCCGGGCAAAGGAACACCGGGGAGCTGTTTTTT. This translates into CASSPGQRNTGELFF.

The chain recombines TRBV11-3 with TRBJ2-1, with 9 bases that match TRBD1. The CDR3 is 16 residues long. Germline lookup yields CDR1 SGHNT and CDR2 YENEEA. Unmatched junction bases numbered 9, after V lost 3 bases and J lost 6 bases. The CDR3 region is CASSLYGTGLGNEQFF. The CDR3 nucleotides are TGTGCCAGCAGCTTGTACGGGACAGGGCTTGGCAATGAGCAGTTCTTC. The whole variable domain, remainder taken from reference TRBV11-3 and TRBJ2-1, is EAGVVQSPRYKIIEKKQPVAFWCNPISGHNTLYWYLQNLGQGPELLIRYENEEAVDDSQLPKDRFSAERLKGVDSTLKIQPAELGDSAVYLCASSLYGTGLGNEQFFGPGTRLTVL.

This sequence joins TRBV19 and TRBJ2-6, with D possibly matching TRBD1 (6 bases). V was clipped by 3 bases and J by 6 bases, with 15 bases between them. The CDR3 consists of 16 residues. Germline assignment: CDR1 LNHDA and CDR2 SQIVND (reference sequence). For the CDR3, the DNA is TGTGCCAGTAGTATCAACACAGGGATTCTGGCCAACGTCCTGACTTTC. Translated: CASSINTGILANVLTF.

This clone has just a few counts. The CDR3 sequence: CASSLLAGGMAGELFF. In nucleotides, the CDR3 is TGTGCCAGCAGCCTCCTAGCGGGAGGGATGGCCGGGGAGCTGTTTTTT. The chain joins TRBV5-4 to TRBJ2-2; TRBD2 matches at 12 bases. The CDR3 has 16 amino acids. V shed 4 bases and J 6 bases; nucleotides not matched to a gene: 7. Germline CDR1 SGHNT, CDR2 YYREEE (reference sequence).

This chain links TRBV5-5 with TRBJ2-5; tentatively, D is TRBD1 (7 bases). Looked up from germline, CDR1 is SGHKS and CDR2 is YYEKEE (reference sequence). The CDR3 sequence is 14 residues long. Trimming took off 4 bases at V and 1 base at J, with 11 bases between the two ends. DNA for the CDR3: TGTGCCAGCAGCGCGGGACAGTCCCAAGAGACCCAGTACTTC. Amino acids: CASSAGQSQETQYF.